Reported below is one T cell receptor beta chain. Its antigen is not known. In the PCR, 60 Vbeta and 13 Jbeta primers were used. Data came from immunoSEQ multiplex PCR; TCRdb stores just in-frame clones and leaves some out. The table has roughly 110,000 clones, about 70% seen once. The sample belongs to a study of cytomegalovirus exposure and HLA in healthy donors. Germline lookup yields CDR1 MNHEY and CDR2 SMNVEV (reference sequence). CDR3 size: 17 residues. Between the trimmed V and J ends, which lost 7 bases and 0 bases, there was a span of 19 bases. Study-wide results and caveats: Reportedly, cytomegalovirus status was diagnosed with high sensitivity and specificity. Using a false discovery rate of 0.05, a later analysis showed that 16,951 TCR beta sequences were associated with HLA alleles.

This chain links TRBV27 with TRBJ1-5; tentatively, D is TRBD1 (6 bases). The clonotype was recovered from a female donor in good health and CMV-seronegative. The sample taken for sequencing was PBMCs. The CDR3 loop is CASTSLEGHYSNQPQHF. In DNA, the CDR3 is TGTGCCAGCACCTCCTTAGAGGGACACTATAGCAATCAGCCCCAGCATTTT.